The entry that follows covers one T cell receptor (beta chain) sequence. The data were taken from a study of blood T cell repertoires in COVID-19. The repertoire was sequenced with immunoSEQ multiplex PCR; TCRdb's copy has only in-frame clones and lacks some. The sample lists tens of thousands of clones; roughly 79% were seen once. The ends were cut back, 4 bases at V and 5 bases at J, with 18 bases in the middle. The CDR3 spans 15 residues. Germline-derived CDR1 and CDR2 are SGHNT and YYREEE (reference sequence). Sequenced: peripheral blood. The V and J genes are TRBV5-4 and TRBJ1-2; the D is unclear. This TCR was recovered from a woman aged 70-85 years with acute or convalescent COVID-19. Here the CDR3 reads CASSPLGGKGYGYTF. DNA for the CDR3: TGTGCCAGCAGCCCACTAGGAGGGAAGGGTTATGGCTACACCTTC.